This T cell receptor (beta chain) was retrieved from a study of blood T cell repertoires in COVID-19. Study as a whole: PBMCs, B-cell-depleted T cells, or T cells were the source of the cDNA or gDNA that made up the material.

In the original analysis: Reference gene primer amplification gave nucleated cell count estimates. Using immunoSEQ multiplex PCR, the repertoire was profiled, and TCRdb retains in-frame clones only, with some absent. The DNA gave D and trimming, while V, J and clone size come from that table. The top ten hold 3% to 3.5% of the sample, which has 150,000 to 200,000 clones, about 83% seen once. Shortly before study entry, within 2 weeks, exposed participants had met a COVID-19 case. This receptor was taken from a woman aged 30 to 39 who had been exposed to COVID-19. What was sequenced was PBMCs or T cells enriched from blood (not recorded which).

The CDR3 is CASSLYGGEKLFF. The CDR3 nucleotides read TGTGCCAGCAGCCTCTACGGTGGTGAAAAACTGTTTTTT. The chain is built from TRBV2 and TRBJ1-4; D is unclear. The length of the CDR3 is 13 residues. From germline, CDR1 is SNHLY and CDR2 FYNNEI. Trimming cost V 6 bases and J 7 bases, with 12 bases left between them. The whole variable domain, remainder taken from reference TRBV2 and TRBJ1-4, is EPEVTQTPSHQVTQMGQEVILRCVPISNHLYFYWYRQILGQKVEFLVSFYNNEISEKSEIFDDQFSVERPDGSNFTLKIRSTKLEDSAMYFCASSLYGGEKLFFGSGTQLSVL.